This record looks at one T cell receptor (beta chain) sequence and its context. This sample is part of a study of T cell responses to AZD1222 COVID-19 vaccine. The data were produced by immunoSEQ multiplex PCR, yet TCRdb's version contains in-frame clones alone and is incomplete. The sample has more than 70,000 clones; about 88% are singletons. This receptor was obtained from an adult in good health. Sequencing used peripheral blood, obtained on day 0 of AZD1222 vaccination.

The CDR3 is CASSLSHATGGGGYTF. The CDR3, as DNA: TGTGCCAGCAGCCTCTCCCATGCCACAGGGGGCGGTGGCTACACCTTC. This chain joins TRBV28 and TRBJ1-2; 9 bases map to TRBD1. The V and J ends lost 6 bases and 7 bases, in that order; junction bases with no gene match: 15. The CDR3 is 16 residues long. Germline CDR1 is MDHEN and CDR2 is SYDVKM.